This T cell receptor beta chain came from a study of blood T cell repertoires in COVID-19. Grouping used clinical history reported by participants in a survey and questionnaire. As processed by the authors: It was from reference gene primer amplification that nucleated cell counts were estimated. Sequencing used immunoSEQ multiplex PCR; TCRdb keeps in-frame clones, though not all of them. D and trimming were read from the DNA, whereas the V and J calls and clone size are those reported in that table. The profile shows a few hundred thousand clones, about 85% of them singletons. Trimming left V 6 bases short and J 2 bases short, with 17 bases between. CDR3 length equals 15 residues. Germline lookup yields CDR1 MNHEY and CDR2 SMNVEV (reference sequence).

The receptor was isolated from a woman between 45 and 65 years old who had been exposed to COVID-19. The sample was PBMCs or T cells enriched from blood (not recorded which). This chain joins TRBV27 and TRBJ2-7, with a weak D call TRBD1 (6 bases). The CDR3: CASSREGVGTYEQYF. The DNA for the CDR3 is TGTGCCAGCAGCCGCGAGGGGGTTGGAACCTACGAGCAGTACTTC.